Reported below is one TCR beta chain. The sample belongs to a study of control samples from healthy donors and cancer patients. The length of the CDR3 is 15 residues. V dropped 5 bases and J dropped 1 base, with 14 bases sitting between them. Germline CDR1 is SGHAT and CDR2 is FQDESV (reference sequence). Here immunoSEQ multiplex PCR was the method, and the copy in TCRdb shows in-frame clones only, minus some. Of some 130,000 clones listed, around 93% are singletons. Sequenced input: blood. The origin of this receptor is a man younger than 35 in good health. This chain links TRBV11-1 with TRBJ1-1; D might be TRBD1 (6 bases). The DNA of the CDR3 is TGTGCCAGCAGCAAAAGGACAGCCTCGAACACTGAAGCTTTCTTT. Amino acids: CASSKRTASNTEAFF.